Listed here are 9 T cell receptor beta chains from one sample, sequenced in a study of blood T cell repertoires in COVID-19. Sequenced by immunoSEQ multiplex PCR; TCRdb stores in-frame clones only, minus some. The table has fewer than 300,000 clones, around 90% seen once. Specimen: PBMCs or T cells enriched from blood (not recorded which). These receptors came from a woman in her twenties or thirties who had recovered from COVID-19.

The chain carries TRBV18 and TRBJ2-5, with 12 nucleotides matching TRBD2. V shed 5 bases and J 5 bases; nucleotides not matched to a gene: 9. From germline, CDR1 is KGHSH and CDR2 LQKENI. The CDR3 has 16 amino acids. The CDR3 sequence: CASSSLAGGPGETQYF. The CDR3, as DNA: TGTGCCAGCTCATCCCTAGCGGGAGGGCCGGGGGAGACCCAGTACTTC.

This sequence joins TRBV5-4 and TRBJ2-2; the match to TRBD2 covers 10 bases. The germline CDR1 and CDR2 sequences are SGHNT and YYREEE (reference sequence). The CDR3 runs to 16 residues. With 4 bases clipped from V and 4 bases from J, the junction kept 7 bases outside the gene matches. CDR3 sequence: CASSSPSGRGTGELFF. Written as DNA, the CDR3 is TGTGCCAGCAGCAGCCCTAGCGGGAGAGGCACCGGGGAGCTGTTTTTT.

In nucleotides, the CDR3 is TGTGCCACCAGTGATTTCACTAGCGGGAGGCCTAATGAGCAGTTCTTC. Its protein product is CATSDFTSGRPNEQFF. This chain joins TRBV24-1 and TRBJ2-1; 12 bases match TRBD2. The CDR3 contains 16 residues. Germline values: CDR1 KGHDR, CDR2 SFDVKD. The ends lost 1 base at V and 7 bases at J; junction bases unmatched: 4.

The CDR3 bases are TGTGCCAGCAGCGCCCCGGACAGATACAATGAGCAGTTCTTC. This gives the protein CASSAPDRYNEQFF. The chain recombines TRBV7-3 with TRBJ2-1, with D possibly being TRBD1 (6 bases). CDR1 is SGHTA, CDR2 FQGTGA, per germline. The ends were cut back, 5 bases at V and 4 bases at J, with 12 bases in the middle. The CDR3 is 14 residues long. Drawing the rest from reference TRBV7-3 and TRBJ2-1, the complete variable domain is GAGVSQTPSNKVTEKGKYVELRCDPISGHTALYWYRQSLGQGPEFLIYFQGTGAADDSGLPNDRFFAVRPEGSVSTLKIQRTERGDSAVYLCASSAPDRYNEQFFGPGTRLTVL.

This chain joins TRBV7-9 and TRBJ2-7, with 7 bases matching TRBD2. Per germline, CDR1 SEHNR and CDR2 FQNEAQ (reference sequence). This CDR3 has 14 amino acids. The V segment lost 6 bases and the J segment 0 bases; nucleotides outside the gene matches: 5. The CDR3 nucleotides are TGTGCCAGCAGTTTCCCTAGCGGCTCCTACGAGCAGTACTTC. Its translation is CASSFPSGSYEQYF.

V and J are TRBV7-2 and TRBJ1-2; no clear D. Germline loops: CDR1 SGHTA, CDR2 FQGNSA. Trimming shortened V by 5 bases and J by 5 bases, and 12 bases separated the two germline ends. This CDR3 contains 13 residues. In DNA form, the CDR3 reads TGTGCCAGCAGCCCCGAAAAAGAGTATGGCTACACCTTC. Residues: CASSPEKEYGYTF. Full variable domain (rest looked up from reference TRBV7-2 and TRBJ1-2): GAGVSQSPSNKVTEKGKDVELRCDPISGHTALYWYRQSLGQGLEFLIYFQGNSAPDKSGLPSDRFSAERTGGSVSTLTIQRTQQEDSAVYLCASSPEKEYGYTFGSGTRLTVV.

This clone appeared a few times. The V gene is TRBV2, the J gene TRBJ2-2; 9 nucleotides agree with TRBD1. The V gene end was trimmed by 6 bases and the J gene end by 7 bases; junction bases not matched to a gene: 9. CDR3 length: 15 amino acids. CDR1 and CDR2 (germline): SNHLY, FYNNEI. The CDR3 DNA reads as TGTGCCAGCAGCGCCGGGACAGGGATCGGCGGGGAGCTGTTTTTT. The encoded protein is CASSAGTGIGGELFF.

The chain combines TRBV7-2 with TRBJ2-7; 8 positions agree with TRBD1. Germline assignment: CDR1 SGHTA and CDR2 FQGNSA. CDR3 length equals 14 residues. The trim removed 4 bases at V and 5 bases at J, leaving 7 bases unmatched. The chain's CDR3 is CASSSRTGRHEQYF. CDR3 DNA: TGTGCCAGCAGCTCGAGGACAGGGCGGCACGAGCAGTACTTC.

This sequence joins TRBV2 and TRBJ2-6; TRBD1 might be the D (5 bases). The length of the CDR3 is 15 residues. Per germline, CDR1 SNHLY and CDR2 FYNNEI. The ends were cut back, 5 bases at V and 6 bases at J, with 14 bases in the middle. In DNA form, the CDR3 reads TGTGCCAGCAGTATGGACAACTTAGAGGCCAACGTCCTGACTTTC. Amino acid sequence: CASSMDNLEANVLTF. Full variable domain (missing parts from reference TRBV2 and TRBJ2-6): EPEVTQTPSHQVTQMGQEVILRCVPISNHLYFYWYRQILGQKVEFLVSFYNNEISEKSEIFDDQFSVERPDGSNFTLKIRSTKLEDSAMYFCASSMDNLEANVLTFGAGSRLTVL.